Each of the 21 T cell receptor beta chains below was sequenced from the same sample in a study of blood T cells in healthy people across ages. The authors ran a second PCR of about 7 to 11 cycles using a sample-barcoded 5' primer and a J-beta primer mix. One entry per CDR3 protein results from TCRdb running MiXCR on the 5' RACE reads. The sample yields around 1,100,000 distinct CDR3 sequences, more than 30% seen once. Sequencing was carried out using blood. Source of these receptors: a man between 18 and 35 years old in good health.

This chain links TRBV19 with TRBJ1-5, with D hard to call. V was pared by 7 bases and J by 5 bases, with 24 bases between. This CDR3 has 17 residues. The germline V gene encodes CDR1 LNHDA and CDR2 SQIVND (reference sequence). This chain's CDR3 is CASKELSGGLGDQPQHF. CDR3 coding DNA: TGTGCCAGTAAGGAACTGTCAGGCGGGCTTGGCGATCAGCCCCAGCATTTT.

The chain is built from TRBV12-3 or TRBV12-4 and TRBJ1-2; D gene uncertain. The CDR3 consists of 12 residues. The V end lost 7 bases, the J end lost 5 bases, and 11 bases lay between the germline ends. CDR3 bases: TGTGCCAGCACCCTACGGGGTTATGGCTACACCTTC. It translates to CASTLRGYGYTF.

The rearrangement links TRBV25-1 to TRBJ1-2, with 8 bases identical to TRBD1. This CDR3 region has 17 residues. The germline CDR1 and CDR2 sequences are MGHDK and SYGVNS. The J segment lost 3 bases and the V segment lost 1 base, leaving 10 bases of the junction unmatched. In DNA form, the CDR3 reads TGTGCCAGCAGTGAATTAGTTGTCGACAGGGGAGACTATGGCTACACCTTC. Translation: CASSELVVDRGDYGYTF.

This clonotype was counted between two and nine times. The chain has TRBV20-1 and TRBJ1-5; maybe TRBD1 (5 bases). This CDR3 comprises 15 residues. The germline V gene has CDR1 DFQATT and CDR2 SNEGSKA (reference sequence). Deletions cut 0 bases from V and 4 bases from J, with 13 bases between. The DNA for the CDR3 is TGCAGTGCTAGAGATACGTCGACAGCGAATCAGCCCCAGCATTTT. Protein sequence: CSARDTSTANQPQHF.

The sample holds one count of this clonotype. The chain uses TRBV29-1 and TRBJ2-1; 12 bases are shared with TRBD2. Germline CDR1 is SQVTM and CDR2 is ANQGSEA. CDR3 length: 17 amino acids. The ends lost 5 bases at V and 0 bases at J; junction bases unmatched: 8. In DNA form, the CDR3 reads TGCAGCGTTCAGACTAGCGGGAGACCCAACTCCTACAATGAGCAGTTCTTC. Translation: CSVQTSGRPNSYNEQFF.

The table lists this clonotype with a few counts. CDR3 in amino acids: CASSQEGLTRGYTF. The CDR3 DNA is TGCGCCAGCAGCCAAGAGGGGTTGACTCGAGGCTACACCTTC. V and J are TRBV4-1 and TRBJ1-2; D is unresolved. Germline V gene lookup returns CDR1 MGHRA and CDR2 YSYEKL. The V gene lost 0 bases and the J gene lost 8 bases, with 13 bases spanning the gap. The CDR3 runs to 14 residues.

V is TRBV12-3 or TRBV12-4 and J is TRBJ2-2, with D possibly TRBD1 on 5 matching bases. The V end lost 7 bases, the J end lost 5 bases, and 14 bases lay between the germline ends. This CDR3 is built from 14 residues. In DNA form, the CDR3 reads TGTGCCAGCATCATAGGGGCCCAGACCGGGGAGCTGTTTTTT. Protein sequence: CASIIGAQTGELFF.

The chain joins TRBV29-1 to TRBJ1-1, with 9 bases aligning to TRBD1. CDR3 length: 19 residues. The ends lost 0 bases at V and 0 bases at J; junction bases unmatched: 14. Looked up from germline, CDR1 is SQVTM and CDR2 is ANQGSEA. In DNA, the CDR3 is TGCAGCGTTGAAGATTGGTCGGGACAGGGAAGTATCTTGAACACTGAAGCTTTCTTT. Amino acid sequence: CSVEDWSGQGSILNTEAFF.

The rearrangement links TRBV7-9 to TRBJ1-1; D gene unclear. V was cut by 3 bases and J by 8 bases, with 16 bases left in between. This CDR3 spans 14 amino acids. Germline V gene lookup returns CDR1 SEHNR and CDR2 FQNEAQ (reference sequence). This chain's CDR3 is CASSLDRWAEEAFF. The CDR3 coding sequence is TGTGCCAGCAGCTTGGATAGATGGGCAGAGGAAGCTTTCTTT.

This rearrangement joins TRBV7-2 to TRBJ1-2; D uncertain. The germline V gene encodes CDR1 SGHTA and CDR2 FQGNSA. The CDR3 loop spans 15 amino acids. Trimming removed 1 base from V and 6 bases from J, with 15 bases in between. Here the CDR3 DNA reads TGTGCCAGCAGCTTAGACTGGGAGAGCCCAAATGGCTACACCTTC. Its protein product is CASSLDWESPNGYTF.

The rearrangement links TRBV9 to TRBJ1-5, with unresolved D. The CDR3 has 14 amino acids. Germline V gene data show CDR1 as SGDLS and CDR2 as YYNGEE. Trimming stripped 0 bases from V and 7 bases from J, with 11 bases between. CDR3 nucleotides: TGTGCCAGCAGCGTAGGTTCCGGGTTGCAGCCCCAGCATTTT. It translates to CASSVGSGLQPQHF.

This clonotype was recorded a few times. The chain recombines TRBV4-1 with TRBJ1-4; 9 positions match TRBD1. The CDR3 is made up of 16 amino acids. Trimming at V came to 1 base and at J to 7 bases, leaving 7 bases not matched to a gene. CDR1 is MGHRA, CDR2 YSYEKL, per germline. The CDR3 coding sequence is TGCGCCAGCAGCCAAGGCACAGGGGGCGCGGGTGAAAAACTGTTTTTT. It yields the protein CASSQGTGGAGEKLFF.

Only a few counts were recorded for this clonotype. The chain has TRBV20-1 and TRBJ2-7; D unclear. CDR1 DFQATT and CDR2 SNEGSKA come from the germline V gene (reference sequence). The V gene lost 3 bases and the J gene lost 2 bases, with 11 bases spanning the gap. This CDR3 has 13 amino acids. The CDR3 is CSASGRPTYEQYF. The DNA of the CDR3 is TGCAGTGCTAGCGGCAGGCCGACCTACGAGCAGTACTTC.

V usage is TRBV6-5 and J usage is TRBJ2-6; a weak D match, TRBD1 (5 bases). The CDR3 runs 19 residues. Germline assignment: CDR1 MNHEY and CDR2 SVGAGI. Between the trimmed V and J ends, which lost 0 bases and 0 bases, there was a span of 15 bases. CDR3 protein: CASSYSIRTTRSGANVLTF. The CDR3 DNA reads TGTGCCAGCAGTTACTCGATTCGGACAACCCGCTCTGGGGCCAACGTCCTGACTTTC.

This clonotype showed up just a few times. The chain uses TRBV30 and TRBJ2-7, with D possibly matching TRBD2 (7 bases). Germline loops: CDR1 GTSNPN, CDR2 SVGIG (reference sequence). There are 12 residues in the CDR3. The V end lost 2 bases, the J end lost 7 bases, and 12 bases lay between the germline ends. The CDR3: CAWSRGAYEQYF. CDR3 DNA: TGTGCCTGGAGTCGGGGGGCTTATGAGCAGTACTTC.

The chain uses TRBV4-3 and TRBJ2-1, with D unclear. Germline V gene data show CDR1 as LGHNA and CDR2 as YSLEER. The V end lost 6 bases, the J end lost 4 bases, and 10 bases lay between the germline ends. The CDR3 sequence is 13 residues long. The DNA for the CDR3 is TGCGCCAGCAGTACGCTGAGATACAATGAGCAGTTCTTC. Its protein product is CASSTLRYNEQFF.

This clonotype has a handful of counts. The chain joins TRBV7-2 to TRBJ1-2; TRBD1 matches at 7 bases. V lost 4 bases, J lost 4 bases, and 9 bases stayed unmatched. Germline V gene data show CDR1 as SGHTA and CDR2 as FQGNSA. CDR3 length: 15 residues. For the CDR3, the DNA is TGTGCCAGCAGCTCCCGGGACAGTCAGAGCTATGGCTACACCTTC. Translation gives CASSSRDSQSYGYTF.

This clonotype was detected only a few times. The genes are TRBV20-1 and TRBJ1-5; no firm D call. The germline gives CDR1 DFQATT, CDR2 SNEGSKA (reference sequence). This CDR3 spans 14 amino acids. V was clipped by 0 bases and J by 4 bases, with 10 bases between them. The CDR3 DNA is TGCAGTGCTAGAGAAGGGCAGGTAAATCAGCCCCAGCATTTT. This encodes CSAREGQVNQPQHF.

CDR3 nucleotide sequence: TGTGCCAGCAGTGAACGCAGGGCGAGCTCCTATAATTCACCCCTCCACTTT. It encodes CASSERRASSYNSPLHF. This rearrangement joins TRBV6-1 to TRBJ1-6; D is possibly TRBD1 (5 bases). Trimming left V 2 bases short and J 0 bases short, with 11 bases between. The CDR3 loop spans 17 amino acids. Germline loops: CDR1 MNHNS, CDR2 SASEGT.

Regarding this clonotype: This sequence may be a read error, since a much larger clone differs from it by one base. This sequence joins TRBV4-3 and TRBJ1-2; tentatively, D is TRBD1 (5 bases). CDR1 is LGHNA and CDR2 is YSLEER in the germline V gene. The CDR3 sequence is 13 residues long. As DNA, the CDR3 is TGCGCCAGCAGCCAAGAGGGACGGTCTGGCTGCACCTTC. It translates to CASSQEGRSGCTF.

This rearrangement joins TRBV20-1 to TRBJ2-2, with 10 bases that match TRBD1. The CDR3 consists of 14 residues. Per germline, CDR1 DFQATT and CDR2 SNEGSKA (reference sequence). The trim removed 6 bases at V and 5 bases at J, leaving 6 bases unmatched. The CDR3 region is CSAWDRGLTGELFF. DNA of the CDR3: TGCAGTGCGTGGGACAGGGGACTTACCGGGGAGCTGTTTTTT.